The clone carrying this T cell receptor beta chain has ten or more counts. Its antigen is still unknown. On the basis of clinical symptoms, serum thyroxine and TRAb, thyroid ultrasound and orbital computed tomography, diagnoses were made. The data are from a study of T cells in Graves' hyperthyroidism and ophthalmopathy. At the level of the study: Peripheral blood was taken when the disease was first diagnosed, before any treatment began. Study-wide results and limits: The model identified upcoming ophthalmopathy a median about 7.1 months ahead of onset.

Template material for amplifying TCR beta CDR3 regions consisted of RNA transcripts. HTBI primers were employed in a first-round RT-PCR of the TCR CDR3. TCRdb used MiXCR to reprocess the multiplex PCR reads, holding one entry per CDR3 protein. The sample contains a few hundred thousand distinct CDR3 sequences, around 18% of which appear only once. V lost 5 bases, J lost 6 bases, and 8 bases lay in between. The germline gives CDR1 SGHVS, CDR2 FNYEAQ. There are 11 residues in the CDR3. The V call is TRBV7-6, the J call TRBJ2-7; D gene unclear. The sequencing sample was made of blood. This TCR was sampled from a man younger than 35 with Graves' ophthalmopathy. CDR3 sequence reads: CASSVSAEQYF. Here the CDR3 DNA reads TGTGCCAGCAGCGTCTCAGCCGAGCAGTACTTC.